This T cell receptor (beta chain) was recovered during a study of blood T cell repertoires in COVID-19. Study at large: Acute and convalescent COVID-19 specimens originated in the United States, Italy and Spain. T cells, B-cell-depleted T cells, or PBMCs provided the cDNA or gDNA that served as material.

Repertoires were generated with immunoSEQ multiplex PCR, while TCRdb's copy carries only in-frame clones and drops some. The repertoire has around 380,000 clones, 81% of them found once; the top ten carry roughly 1.2%. The CDR3 sequence is 15 residues long. J was trimmed by 1 base and V by 1 base; bases with no gene match: 3. Germline V gene lookup returns CDR1 MNHEY and CDR2 SVGAGI. This chain joins TRBV6-5 and TRBJ1-1, with 7 bases that match TRBD1. The sequencing input was peripheral blood. This receptor was identified in a human donor with acute or convalescent COVID-19. The donor label of this sample is uncertain. The CDR3 loop reads CASSYFRTGNTEAFF. CDR3 DNA sequence: TGTGCCAGCAGTTACTTCAGGACAGGGAACACTGAAGCTTTCTTT.